These 17 T cell receptor beta chains share one sample of origin, sequenced in a study of early T cells in non-severe SARS-CoV-2 infection. TCRdb reprocessed the 5' RACE reads via MiXCR and lists one record per CDR3 protein. The sample lists around 55,000 distinct CDR3 sequences; around 13% were seen once. Sequencing input: whole blood. The receptors here all came from an adult who was a healthcare worker with PCR-confirmed SARS-CoV-2 infection or an uninfected control (not recorded which).

Comments on this clonotype: This may come from a read error, since a much larger clone is one base off. This chain links TRBV5-7 with TRBJ2-7; 7 nucleotides agree with TRBD1. TRBV5-7 belongs to the ORF category, with a function that is uncertain. The CDR3 totals 17 residues. CDR3 coding DNA: TGTGCCAGCAGCTTGCCGGACAGGTTAGGCCCCAAGGACGAGCAGTGCTTC. Its protein is CASSLPDRLGPKDEQCF.

This chain joins TRBV20-1 and TRBJ2-2; D uncertain. Germline CDR1 is DFQATT and CDR2 is SNEGSKA (reference sequence). This CDR3 has 12 amino acids. With 5 bases removed from V and 0 bases from J, the gap between germline ends came to 4 bases. CDR3 in amino acids: CSAATNTGELFF. The DNA of the CDR3 is TGCAGTGCTGCAACGAACACCGGGGAGCTGTTTTTT.

At least ten counts were recorded for this clonotype. This chain joins TRBV7-9 and TRBJ1-2; D gene uncertain. This CDR3 contains 15 residues. Germline V lookup: CDR1 SEHNR, CDR2 FQNEAQ (reference sequence). Trimming cost V 1 base and J 0 bases, with 9 bases left between them. This CDR3 reads CASSLVVDSNYGYTF. For the CDR3, the DNA is TGTGCCAGCAGCTTAGTCGTGGACTCTAACTATGGCTACACCTTC.

By frequency in the sample, this clonotype is medium-sized (0.01 to 0.1%). CDR3 region: CASSQGSGAEAFF. The CDR3 DNA reads as TGTGCCAGCAGCCAGGGGTCGGGCGCTGAAGCTTTCTTT. The rearrangement joins TRBV7-3 to TRBJ1-1, with TRBD1 as a possible D gene (6 bases). Germline lookup yields CDR1 SGHTA and CDR2 FQGTGA. The CDR3 is made up of 13 amino acids. With 5 bases removed from V and 6 bases from J, the gap between germline ends came to 13 bases.

This clonotype was seen only a few times. The chain has TRBV27 and TRBJ1-6, with 9 bases aligning to TRBD1. Germline loops: CDR1 MNHEY, CDR2 SMNVEV (reference sequence). V lost 8 bases, J lost 7 bases, and 9 bases stayed unmatched. This CDR3 region has 15 residues. DNA of the CDR3: TGTGCCAGCGGTGACAGGGGGATAGGGAATTCACCCCTCCACTTT. Translation: CASGDRGIGNSPLHF.

V and J are TRBV7-9 and TRBJ2-4, with a tentative D call TRBD2 (5 bases). Trimming stripped 3 bases from V and 1 base from J, with 10 bases between. The CDR3 is 15 residues long. The germline CDR1 and CDR2 sequences are SEHNR and FQNEAQ (reference sequence). The CDR3 region is CASSLAAGAKNIQYF. The CDR3 nucleotides are TGTGCCAGCAGCTTGGCGGCGGGTGCCAAAAACATTCAGTACTTC. The full variable domain, with the rest looked up from reference TRBV7-9 and TRBJ2-4, is DTGVSQNPRHKITKRGQNVTFRCDPISEHNRLYWYRQTLGQGPEFLTYFQNEAQLEKSRLLSDRFSAERPKGSFSTLEIQRTEQGDSAMYLCASSLAAGAKNIQYFGAGTRLSVL.

This clonotype was detected only a few times. The CDR3 region has the DNA TGTGCCAGCAGTGTAGGCCAGACTAGCAATCAGCCCCAGCATTTT. Translating gives CASSVGQTSNQPQHF. V is TRBV2 and J is TRBJ1-5; no definite D call. The germline CDR1 and CDR2 sequences are SNHLY and FYNNEI. There are 15 residues in the CDR3. V gave up 4 bases and J gave up 0 bases, with 10 bases separating them.

This clonotype was seen repeatedly, ten times or more. V gene TRBV12-3 or TRBV12-4 combines with J gene TRBJ2-7; the D gene is possibly TRBD2 (5 bases). V was cut by 2 bases and J by 6 bases, with 17 bases left in between. This CDR3 has 15 amino acids. CDR3: CASSLRPGKGVEQYF. In DNA, the CDR3 is TGTGCCAGCAGTTTAAGGCCGGGGAAAGGTGTCGAGCAGTACTTC.

Concerning this clonotype itself: The junction differs from germline at one of its ends, possibly a read error. The chain employs TRBV5-4 and TRBJ2-3; 12 bases are shared with TRBD2. CDR1 is SGHNT, CDR2 YYREEE, per germline (reference sequence). The CDR3 is 16 residues long. DNA for the CDR3: TGTGCCAGCAGCTCATGGACTAGCGGGAACACAGCTACGCAGTATTTT. Amino acids: CASSSWTSGNTATQYF.

As concerns this clonotype: This clone may be a read error of a much larger clone one base away. The chain recombines TRBV7-8 with TRBJ1-1, with D hard to call. The germline V and J ends were trimmed by 5 bases and 4 bases, with 20 bases remaining between them. The CDR3 spans 16 residues. CDR1 is SGHVS and CDR2 is FQNEAQ in the germline V gene. The CDR3: CASSQAEDPPVTEAFF. The CDR3 DNA sequence: TGTGCCAGCAGCCAGGCAGAAGACCCCCCCGTCACTGAAGCTTTCTTT.

This clonotype was seen many times. V is TRBV15 and J is TRBJ1-1, with D perhaps matching TRBD1 (6 bases). The CDR3 is 15 residues long. The V gene lost 5 bases and the J gene lost 4 bases, with 17 bases spanning the gap. Germline V gene data show CDR1 as LNHNV and CDR2 as YYDKDF (reference sequence). Written as DNA, the CDR3 is TGTGCCACCAGCGAAAAAGGTGGGGGCATCACTGAAGCTTTCTTT. It codes for CATSEKGGGITEAFF.

There are many counts of this clonotype. The chain combines TRBV29-1 with TRBJ2-7; unclear D gene. This CDR3 region has 14 residues. The V end was cut by 6 bases, the J end by 1 base, with 16 bases between. Germline CDR1 and CDR2: SQVTM and ANQGSEA. CDR3 sequence reads: CSVEFETNSYEQYF. DNA of the CDR3: TGCAGCGTCGAATTCGAGACGAATTCCTACGAGCAGTACTTC.

V and J are TRBV19 and TRBJ1-1; D unresolved. Germline V lookup: CDR1 LNHDA, CDR2 SQIVND (reference sequence). V lost 2 bases, J lost 4 bases, and 8 bases lay in between. CDR3 size: 13 residues. CDR3 DNA: TGTGCCAGTAGTATAAGTATGAGCACTGAAGCTTTCTTT. Amino acids: CASSISMSTEAFF. Filled out from reference TRBV19 and TRBJ1-1, the complete variable domain reads DGGITQSPKYLFRKEGQNVTLSCEQNLNHDAMYWYRQDPGQGLRLIYYSQIVNDFQKGDIAEGYSVSREKKESFPLTVTSAQKNPTAFYLCASSISMSTEAFFGQGTRLTVV.

J is TRBJ1-5 and V is TRBV5-5; possibly TRBD1 for D (5 bases). V lost 8 bases and J lost 6, with 21 bases in between. Germline lookup yields CDR1 SGHKS and CDR2 YYEKEE (reference sequence). The CDR3 is made up of 15 amino acids. The CDR3 DNA is TGTGCCAGGTTTCTAACCAACCGTCAGGGTCAGCCCCAGCATTTT. It yields the protein CARFLTNRQGQPQHF.

The rearrangement links TRBV18 to TRBJ2-7; 7 bases are shared with TRBD1. Germline assignment: CDR1 KGHSH and CDR2 LQKENI. J was trimmed by 6 bases and V by 6 bases; bases with no gene match: 20. CDR3 size: 17 residues. CDR3 loop: CASSPGMGQSPFREQYF. The CDR3 nucleotides are TGTGCCAGCTCTCCAGGGATGGGACAGAGCCCCTTCCGCGAGCAGTACTTC. Full variable domain (outside the CDR3, taken from reference TRBV18 and TRBJ2-7): NAGVMQNPRHLVRRRGQEARLRCSPMKGHSHVYWYRQLPEEGLKFMVYLQKENIIDESGMPKERFSAEFPKEGPSILRIQQVVRGDSAAYFCASSPGMGQSPFREQYFGPGTRLTVT.

The sample holds a few counts of this clonotype. The chain links TRBV15 to TRBJ2-1, with 13 bases fitting TRBD2. The J segment lost 7 bases and the V segment lost 3 bases, leaving 3 bases of the junction unmatched. Germline V lookup: CDR1 LNHNV, CDR2 YYDKDF (reference sequence). This CDR3 region has 15 residues. CDR3 loop: CATSSQLAGGNEQFF. Here the CDR3 DNA reads TGTGCCACCAGCAGTCAACTAGCGGGGGGGAATGAGCAGTTCTTC.

This clonotype has just a few counts. The rearrangement links TRBV2 to TRBJ1-1; 10 bases match TRBD1. Germline loops: CDR1 SNHLY, CDR2 FYNNEI. The CDR3 runs 15 residues. Unmatched junction bases numbered 10, after V lost 8 bases and J lost 4 bases. The DNA for the CDR3 is TGTGCCAGCGCCGCCGGGACAGGGGTGGGCACTGAAGCTTTCTTT. Translated, it gives CASAAGTGVGTEAFF.